The TCR beta chain described here comes from a study of control samples from healthy donors and cancer patients. TCRdb keeps only in-frame clones here, not all; method: immunoSEQ multiplex PCR. The sample has about 120,000 clones, approximately 90% seen once. The CDR3 spans 15 residues. Germline loops: CDR1 SEHNR, CDR2 FQNEAQ (reference sequence). Between the trimmed V and J ends, which lost 3 bases and 5 bases, there was a span of 13 bases. This sequence originates from a man aged 25 to 40 in good health. V usage is TRBV7-9 and J usage is TRBJ1-4; tentatively, D is TRBD1 (5 bases). The sample was blood. The CDR3 DNA is TGTGCCAGCAGCTTCAAGGGGAGTATAAATGAAAAACTGTTTTTT. Translated: CASSFKGSINEKLFF.